The 32 T cell receptor beta chains presented below share a single source sample, sequenced in a study of T cell repertoires in cytomegalovirus infection. TCRdb re-derived calls from the reads in MiXCR, one entry per CDR3 protein. The repertoire holds fewer than 250,000 distinct CDR3 sequences, 20% to 25% seen once, with roughly 20% in the top ten. Sequenced input: CD8+ T cells from PBMCs. The receptors derive from a human donor in good health (CMV status not recorded). Some clones in this sample may be carry-over from other donors' samples.

J is TRBJ1-1 and V is TRBV20-1; D may be TRBD1 (6 bases). V dropped 7 bases and J dropped 6 bases, with 12 bases sitting between them. There are 11 residues in the CDR3. From germline, CDR1 is DFQATT and CDR2 SNEGSKA (reference sequence). This CDR3 is CSVNREAEAFF. The CDR3 DNA reads TGCAGTGTTAACAGGGAGGCTGAAGCTTTCTTT.

This clonotype was seen at least ten times. The chain combines TRBV4-1 with TRBJ2-7; 11 bases line up with TRBD1. The CDR3 contains 16 residues. After removal of 0 bases from V and 6 bases from J, the junction contained 7 bases not matched to a gene. Germline V gene sequence: CDR1 MGHRA, CDR2 YSYEKL. Here the CDR3 reads CASSQERTGTGGEQYF. The CDR3 coding sequence is TGCGCCAGCAGCCAAGAAAGAACCGGGACAGGGGGCGAGCAGTACTTC.

This rearrangement joins TRBV27 to TRBJ1-1, with a possible D match to TRBD1 (6 bases). CDR3 length: 14 residues. The V end was cut by 4 bases, the J end by 4 bases, with 13 bases between. Germline CDR1 reads MNHEY; CDR2 reads SMNVEV (reference sequence). CDR3 sequence (DNA): TGTGCCAGCAGTTCAGGGGTTTGGGCCACTGAAGCTTTCTTT. This codes for CASSSGVWATEAFF.

The chain links TRBV2 to TRBJ1-1; no clear D gene. V lost 2 bases and J lost 2, with 9 bases in between. The CDR3 length is 14 residues. Germline V gene data show CDR1 as SNHLY and CDR2 as FYNNEI. DNA for the CDR3: TGTGCCAGCAGTGAAACAACCCAAAACACTGAAGCTTTCTTT. It encodes CASSETTQNTEAFF. Using reference TRBV2 and TRBJ1-1 for the parts outside the CDR3, the full variable domain is EPEVTQTPSHQVTQMGQEVILRCVPISNHLYFYWYRQILGQKVEFLVSFYNNEISEKSEIFDDQFSVERPDGSNFTLKIRSTKLEDSAMYFCASSETTQNTEAFFGQGTRLTVV.

This chain connects TRBV7-6 to TRBJ1-1; 7 bases are a match to TRBD1. Losses at the gene ends were 5 bases for V and 6 bases for J; bases not matched to a gene: 3. The CDR3 runs to 12 residues. Germline V CDR1 and CDR2: SGHVS, FNYEAQ. The CDR3 loop is CASSEQGAEAFF. The CDR3 DNA reads as TGTGCCAGCAGCGAGCAGGGGGCTGAAGCTTTCTTT.

CDR3 coding DNA: TGTGCCAGCAGCCGGGCTTCCTACGAGCAGTACTTC. Protein: CASSRASYEQYF. This chain connects TRBV7-9 to TRBJ2-7, with D hard to call. V was shortened by 5 bases and J by 1 base, with 6 bases between the two germline ends. The CDR3 covers 12 residues. CDR1 and CDR2 (germline): SEHNR, FQNEAQ (reference sequence).

The sample holds a few counts of this clonotype. This chain connects TRBV6-1 to TRBJ2-7; D is ambiguous. Trimming stripped 1 base from V and 3 bases from J, with 7 bases between. This CDR3 is built from 13 residues. Germline V lookup: CDR1 MNHNS, CDR2 SASEGT. In nucleotides, the CDR3 is TGTGCCAGCAGTGAAGGTTTTTTCTACGAGCAGTACTTC. As protein: CASSEGFFYEQYF.

This clonotype occurred a few times. V gene TRBV20-1 combines with J gene TRBJ1-2; unclear D gene. The V gene lost 0 bases and the J gene lost 0 bases, with 11 bases spanning the gap. Germline loops: CDR1 DFQATT, CDR2 SNEGSKA (reference sequence). This CDR3 contains 15 residues. The CDR3 DNA reads as TGCAGTGCTAGAGATCTCGCCAGAGCTAACTATGGCTACACCTTC. It translates to CSARDLARANYGYTF.

This clonotype was observed a few times. This rearrangement joins TRBV20-1 to TRBJ2-3; 12 bases map to TRBD2. The CDR3 consists of 23 residues. CDR1 and CDR2 (germline): DFQATT, SNEGSKA (reference sequence). Losses at the gene ends were 5 bases for V and 4 bases for J; bases not matched to a gene: 31. The CDR3 is CSAGVWASGGAALVDRIADTQYF. The CDR3 region has the DNA TGCAGTGCTGGGGTGTGGGCTAGCGGGGGGGCGGCGTTGGTTGACAGGATTGCAGATACGCAGTATTTT.

The sample holds a few counts of this clonotype. The V call is TRBV6-5, the J call TRBJ1-1; D unresolved. This CDR3 has 13 residues. Germline assignment: CDR1 MNHEY and CDR2 SVGAGI. With 2 bases removed from V and 1 base from J, the gap between germline ends came to 5 bases. The CDR3 DNA is TGTGCCAGCAGTTACGTGGAGAACACTGAAGCTTTCTTT. Translation gives CASSYVENTEAFF.

This clonotype was seen a few times. The V gene is TRBV28, the J gene TRBJ2-3; D not certain. The CDR3 has 17 amino acids. Trimming pared 2 bases from V and 0 bases from J, leaving 15 bases between. Germline-derived CDR1 and CDR2 are MDHEN and SYDVKM. Here the CDR3 DNA reads TGTGCCAGCAGTTTAGAGTTCACGTCCTCTAGCACAGATACGCAGTATTTT. Its protein product is CASSLEFTSSSTDTQYF. The full variable domain, its missing parts supplied by reference TRBV28 and TRBJ2-3, is DVKVTQSSRYLVKRTGEKVFLECVQDMDHENMFWYRQDPGLGLRLIYFSYDVKMKEKGDIPEGYSVSREKKERFSLILESASTNQTSMYLCASSLEFTSSSTDTQYFGPGTRLTVL.

V is TRBV2 and J is TRBJ2-7, with 9 bases aligning to TRBD2. The CDR3 loop spans 14 amino acids. Losses at the gene ends were 1 base for V and 3 bases for J; bases not matched to a gene: 1. From germline, CDR1 is SNHLY and CDR2 FYNNEI. CDR3 nucleotide sequence: TGTGCCAGCAGTGAAGGAGCGGGGGGCTACGAGCAGTACTTC. Its protein product is CASSEGAGGYEQYF. Using reference TRBV2 and TRBJ2-7 for the parts outside the CDR3, the full variable domain is EPEVTQTPSHQVTQMGQEVILRCVPISNHLYFYWYRQILGQKVEFLVSFYNNEISEKSEIFDDQFSVERPDGSNFTLKIRSTKLEDSAMYFCASSEGAGGYEQYFGPGTRLTVT.

This clonotype turned up a few times. The V and J genes are TRBV7-2 and TRBJ2-2; the D gene could be TRBD1 or TRBD2 (7 bases each). Germline V gene data show CDR1 as SGHTA and CDR2 as FQGNSA. The CDR3 has 16 amino acids. Trimming stripped 2 bases from V and 4 bases from J, with 14 bases between. CDR3 sequence reads: CASSLKGAGATGELFF. The CDR3, as DNA: TGTGCCAGCAGCTTAAAGGGGGCGGGGGCCACCGGGGAGCTGTTTTTT.

This clonotype was counted between two and nine times. The rearrangement joins TRBV11-2 to TRBJ2-5; D gene ambiguous. Per germline, CDR1 SGHAT and CDR2 FQNNGV. The CDR3 totals 16 residues. V dropped 5 bases and J dropped 3 bases, with 19 bases sitting between them. For the CDR3, the DNA is TGTGCCAGCAGCCTCCCCACGATGGCAGCTGAAGAGACCCAGTACTTC. It translates to CASSLPTMAAEETQYF.

This clonotype came up many times. The rearrangement links TRBV28 to TRBJ2-5, with D possibly matching TRBD1 (5 bases). Germline V gives CDR1 MDHEN, CDR2 SYDVKM. V was clipped by 8 bases and J by 4 bases, with 17 bases between them. CDR3 size: 14 residues. CDR3 region: CASLGRLPGETQYF. Written as DNA, the CDR3 is TGTGCCAGCTTGGGGCGACTCCCGGGAGAGACCCAGTACTTC.

The CDR3 here is CASSSGTGVSYEQYF. In nucleotides, the CDR3 is TGTGCCAGCAGTAGTGGGACAGGGGTCTCCTACGAGCAGTACTTC. This chain links TRBV7-9 with TRBJ2-7; 10 nucleotides match TRBD1. J lost 0 bases, V lost 6 bases, and 5 bases had no gene match. The germline gives CDR1 SEHNR, CDR2 FQNEAQ (reference sequence). The CDR3 contains 15 residues.

The gene calls are TRBV28 and TRBJ1-2; 7 bases agree with TRBD1. With 7 bases clipped from V and 5 bases from J, the junction kept 7 bases outside the gene matches. The CDR3 loop spans 13 amino acids. Germline V gene sequence: CDR1 MDHEN, CDR2 SYDVKM. The CDR3 coding sequence is TGTGCCAGCACCCGATGGACAGGTTATGGCTACACCTTC. Its translation: CASTRWTGYGYTF.

The CDR3: CASSLEIGTNYGYTF. CDR3 sequence (DNA): TGTGCCAGCAGCTTAGAGATCGGGACGAACTATGGCTACACCTTC. The chain links TRBV7-2 to TRBJ1-2; TRBD1 might be the D (5 bases). CDR1 SGHTA and CDR2 FQGNSA come from the germline V gene. Trimming stripped 1 base from V and 2 bases from J, with 11 bases between. This CDR3 spans 15 amino acids.

V gene TRBV29-1 combines with J gene TRBJ1-1, with TRBD1 identical over 9 bases. The V and J ends lost 6 bases and 1 base, in that order; junction bases with no gene match: 3. The CDR3 is 13 residues long. Germline V gene lookup returns CDR1 SQVTM and CDR2 ANQGSEA. The CDR3 nucleotides are TGCAGCGTACGGACAGGGGAGAACACTGAAGCTTTCTTT. It is translated as CSVRTGENTEAFF.

This chain connects TRBV9 to TRBJ1-1; perhaps TRBD1 as D (6 bases). The CDR3 is made up of 14 amino acids. The germline CDR1 and CDR2 sequences are SGDLS and YYNGEE. Trimming shortened V by 3 bases and J by 1 base, and 10 bases separated the two germline ends. In DNA form, the CDR3 reads TGTGCCAGCAGCGACGGGACACCGAACACTGAAGCTTTCTTT. It encodes CASSDGTPNTEAFF.

The chain links TRBV30 to TRBJ1-3; D call uncertain. From germline, CDR1 is GTSNPN and CDR2 SVGIG (reference sequence). V gave up 2 bases and J gave up 8 bases, with 13 bases separating them. The CDR3 has 13 amino acids. The CDR3 loop is CAWSSGLVDTIYF. The CDR3 DNA reads TGTGCCTGGAGTTCGGGCCTGGTGGACACCATATATTTT.

Ten or more counts support this clonotype. V and J are TRBV6-6 and TRBJ2-3; TRBD1 matches 7 bases. V shed 2 bases and J 0 bases; nucleotides not matched to a gene: 5. The CDR3 consists of 16 residues. CDR1 is MNHNY and CDR2 is SVGAGI in the germline V gene (reference sequence). CDR3 loop: CASSYTGAPSTDTQYF. The DNA for the CDR3 is TGTGCCAGCAGTTACACAGGGGCCCCAAGCACAGATACGCAGTATTTT.

The chain employs TRBV2 and TRBJ2-4; D gene unclear. CDR1 SNHLY and CDR2 FYNNEI come from the germline V gene. This CDR3 spans 14 amino acids. V gave up 1 base and J gave up 0 bases, with 4 bases separating them. The CDR3 region has the DNA TGTGCCAGCAGTGAAGGGGCAGCCAAAAACATTCAGTACTTC. The encoded protein is CASSEGAAKNIQYF. The complete variable domain, with remaining parts taken from reference TRBV2 and TRBJ2-4, reads EPEVTQTPSHQVTQMGQEVILRCVPISNHLYFYWYRQILGQKVEFLVSFYNNEISEKSEIFDDQFSVERPDGSNFTLKIRSTKLEDSAMYFCASSEGAAKNIQYFGAGTRLSVL.

This chain joins TRBV15 and TRBJ2-1, with 8 bases aligning to TRBD1. V lost 7 bases and J lost 8; bases outside the gene matches: 10. The CDR3 runs 14 residues. Germline V gene lookup returns CDR1 LNHNV and CDR2 YYDKDF (reference sequence). The CDR3 region is CATTSGGYLDEQFF. CDR3 bases: TGTGCCACCACCTCAGGGGGCTACTTGGATGAGCAGTTCTTC.

V and J are TRBV18 and TRBJ2-1; 9 bases are a match to TRBD2. The junction had 5 bases not matched to a gene; V was cut back by 4 bases and J by 4 bases. Germline assignment: CDR1 KGHSH and CDR2 LQKENI. CDR3 length equals 15 residues. The CDR3: CASSRSGGEYNEQFF. In nucleotides, the CDR3 is TGTGCCAGCTCACGTAGCGGGGGTGAATACAATGAGCAGTTCTTC. The full variable domain, rest sourced from reference TRBV18 and TRBJ2-1, is NAGVMQNPRHLVRRRGQEARLRCSPMKGHSHVYWYRQLPEEGLKFMVYLQKENIIDESGMPKERFSAEFPKEGPSILRIQQVVRGDSAAYFCASSRSGGEYNEQFFGPGTRLTVL.

This clonotype has at least ten counts. The gene calls are TRBV2 and TRBJ2-5; tentatively, D is TRBD1 (6 bases). Looked up from germline, CDR1 is SNHLY and CDR2 is FYNNEI. V shed 5 bases and J shed 5 bases, with 18 bases lying between them. The CDR3 length is 15 residues. CDR3 DNA sequence: TGTGCCAGCAGTTCCGGGACACCGAATCCGGAGACCCAGTACTTC. It specifies CASSSGTPNPETQYF.

This chain joins TRBV2 and TRBJ2-5; 7 bases fit TRBD1. Looked up from germline, CDR1 is SNHLY and CDR2 is FYNNEI. There are 13 residues in the CDR3. The trim removed 6 bases at V and 4 bases at J, leaving 5 bases unmatched. In DNA, the CDR3 is TGTGCCAGCAGGGACCGGGACAGAGAGACCCAGTACTTC. Its protein is CASRDRDRETQYF.

The chain combines TRBV20-1 with TRBJ2-1, with a possible D match to TRBD2 (6 bases). Trimming stripped 6 bases from V and 8 bases from J, with 17 bases between. The CDR3 length is 13 residues. Germline V gives CDR1 DFQATT, CDR2 SNEGSKA (reference sequence). As DNA, the CDR3 is TGCAGTGCCCCGGGGGTATTGGGGGATGAGCAGTTCTTC. It encodes CSAPGVLGDEQFF.

This clonotype was observed a handful of times. The chain uses TRBV4-1 and TRBJ1-5, with TRBD1 identical over 7 bases. CDR3 size: 15 residues. The junction had 7 bases not matched to a gene; V was cut back by 4 bases and J by 4 bases. Looked up from germline, CDR1 is MGHRA and CDR2 is YSYEKL. The CDR3, as DNA: TGCGCCAGCAGCCCCCGTGGGACAGCTAATCAGCCCCAGCATTTT. Protein: CASSPRGTANQPQHF.

This rearrangement joins TRBV12-3 or TRBV12-4 to TRBJ2-3; 9 positions agree with TRBD1. The CDR3 runs to 14 residues. The ends lost 4 bases at V and 6 bases at J; junction bases unmatched: 5. The CDR3 DNA reads as TGTGCCAGCAGTTCGGGACAGGGAATGGATACGCAGTATTTT. Protein product: CASSSGQGMDTQYF.

This clonotype has just a few counts. The chain joins TRBV4-1 to TRBJ1-6, with no clear D. Trimming removed 3 bases at V and 6 bases at J, with 3 bases between. The germline V gene has CDR1 MGHRA and CDR2 YSYEKL. This CDR3 has 12 residues. CDR3 sequence: CASSQGNSPLHF. In nucleotides, the CDR3 is TGCGCCAGCAGCCAGGGTAATTCACCCCTCCACTTT.

This clonotype was counted between two and nine times. The V and J genes are TRBV11-2 and TRBJ2-1, with D tentatively TRBD1 or TRBD2 (5 bases each). Trimming removed 3 bases from V and 1 base from J, with 10 bases in between. There are 15 residues in the CDR3. Germline V gene data show CDR1 as SGHAT and CDR2 as FQNNGV. CDR3 sequence (DNA): TGTGCCAGCAGCTTCGGGGCCACGTCCTACAATGAGCAGTTCTTC. This gives the protein CASSFGATSYNEQFF.